Shown below are 8 T cell receptor beta chains from a single sample sequenced in a study of CD8+ T cells in alopecia areata. The sequencing template was cDNA reverse transcribed from extracted RNA. Produced via immunoSEQ multiplex PCR; TCRdb's table is partial and in-frame only. The sample records about 150,000 clones, less than 75% being singletons. Sequenced sample: CD8+ T cells sorted from blood. These receptors all come from a human donor in good health.

The chain carries TRBV30 and TRBJ2-2; D is ambiguous. Trimming cost V 5 bases and J 6 bases, with 4 bases left between them. CDR3 length: 10 residues. Germline V gene lookup returns CDR1 GTSNPN and CDR2 SVGIG (reference sequence). CDR3 amino acids: CAWDSGELFF. The CDR3 coding sequence is TGTGCCTGGGACTCCGGGGAGCTGTTTTTT.

The chain combines TRBV6-5 with TRBJ2-1, with 7 bases matching TRBD1. This CDR3 has 15 residues. The V gene end was trimmed by 5 bases and the J gene end by 6 bases; junction bases not matched to a gene: 10. The germline V gene encodes CDR1 MNHEY and CDR2 SVGAGI. The CDR3 nucleotides read TGTGCCAGCAGTCTGGGACAGTCCGAAACCAATGAGCAGTTCTTC. It specifies CASSLGQSETNEQFF.

The V gene is TRBV5-1, the J gene TRBJ2-7; D is unclear. The length of the CDR3 is 13 residues. Trimming pared 1 base from V and 3 bases from J, leaving 8 bases between. CDR1 SGHRS and CDR2 YFSETQ come from the germline V gene. CDR3 bases: TGCGCCAGCAGCTTGTCGTTGGACTACGAGCAGTACTTC. Protein product: CASSLSLDYEQYF.

V and J are TRBV7-9 and TRBJ1-2; 9 bases are a match to TRBD1. Losses at the gene ends were 3 bases for V and 4 bases for J; bases not matched to a gene: 3. This CDR3 contains 14 residues. From germline, CDR1 is SEHNR and CDR2 FQNEAQ (reference sequence). The CDR3 loop reads CASSLGQGGYGYTF. In DNA, the CDR3 is TGTGCCAGCAGCTTGGGACAGGGAGGCTATGGCTACACCTTC.

The gene calls are TRBV7-9 and TRBJ2-1; 11 nucleotides match TRBD2. The CDR3 covers 18 residues. CDR1 is SEHNR and CDR2 is FQNEAQ in the germline V gene (reference sequence). J lost 8 bases, V lost 4 bases, and 16 bases had no gene match. CDR3 sequence reads: CASSSKSTPTSGNHEQFF. The CDR3 DNA reads TGTGCCAGCAGCTCCAAGTCCACCCCGACTAGCGGGAATCATGAGCAGTTCTTC.

This sequence joins TRBV9 and TRBJ2-3, with 7 bases aligning to TRBD2. CDR3 length: 16 amino acids. Germline assignment: CDR1 SGDLS and CDR2 YYNGEE. V gave up 0 bases and J gave up 5 bases; unmatched junction bases: 9. This CDR3 reads CASSVVWEGQGDTQYF. The CDR3 DNA sequence: TGTGCCAGCAGCGTAGTGTGGGAGGGCCAGGGAGATACGCAGTATTTT.

This clone was recorded a few times. CDR3 protein: CASSYSWSSGETQYF. CDR3 nucleotide sequence: TGTGCCAGCAGTTACTCATGGAGCAGTGGAGAGACCCAGTACTTC. The V and J genes are TRBV6-6 and TRBJ2-5; unclear D gene. Deletions cut 0 bases from V and 4 bases from J, with 12 bases between. The CDR3 runs to 15 residues. Looked up from germline, CDR1 is MNHNY and CDR2 is SVGAGI (reference sequence).

The chain combines TRBV11-2 with TRBJ2-3; D perhaps matches TRBD2 (6 bases). Per germline, CDR1 SGHAT and CDR2 FQNNGV. V shed 3 bases and J shed 0 bases, with 10 bases lying between them. CDR3 length: 15 amino acids. Written as DNA, the CDR3 is TGTGCCAGCAGCTTCCGCGGGGCTAGCACAGATACGCAGTATTTT. Amino acid sequence: CASSFRGASTDTQYF.